These 21 T cell receptor beta chains originate from one sample sequenced in a study of regulatory T cells in long-lasting Graves disease. Time point of the sample: newly diagnosed GD, antithyroid drugs for less than 3 months. The TCR library used RNA extracted from PBMCs. Libraries of TCR beta came from iRepertoire HTBI primers plus Arm-PCR of CDR3 regions. TCRdb reprocessed the multiplex PCR reads via MiXCR and lists one record per CDR3 protein. In the table there are 620,000 or so distinct CDR3 sequences, roughly 15% of which are singletons. The sample also formed part of further work on T cells in Graves' hyperthyroidism and ophthalmopathy.

The material sequenced was peripheral blood mononuclear cells (PBMCs), taken at new diagnosis, from a patient treated with antithyroid drugs. Every receptor here comes from a woman aged 25-40 years with Graves disease.

This clonotype was picked up many times. CDR3 loop: CASSFQATILPEAFF. CDR3 sequence (DNA): TGTGCCAGCAGTTTCCAGGCAACTATTTTACCTGAAGCTTTCTTT. This sequence joins TRBV12-3 or TRBV12-4 and TRBJ1-1; D unresolved. CDR3 length equals 15 residues. V lost 3 bases to trimming and J lost 6 bases, with 17 bases between them.

There are many counts of this clonotype. The chain employs TRBV29-1 and TRBJ2-3; no clear D. V lost 4 bases and J 0 bases, leaving 8 bases between the germline ends. The CDR3 runs 13 residues. Germline V gives CDR1 SQVTM, CDR2 ANQGSEA. CDR3 protein: CSVVPPSTDTQYF. DNA of the CDR3: TGCAGCGTTGTACCTCCTAGCACAGATACGCAGTATTTT.

This clonotype was recorded a few times. V and J are TRBV7-2 and TRBJ2-3, with TRBD2 matching 7 bases. V was clipped by 5 bases and J by 4 bases; unmatched bases: 12. CDR1 and CDR2 from the germline V gene are SGHTA and FQGNSA. The CDR3 extends over 16 amino acids. Here the CDR3 reads CASSPRKAGAADTQYF. The CDR3 DNA is TGTGCCAGCAGCCCCCGCAAGGCGGGAGCAGCAGATACGCAGTATTTT.

The sample holds a few counts of this clonotype. This chain connects TRBV27 to TRBJ2-3, with 10 bases matching TRBD2. Germline CDR1 reads MNHEY; CDR2 reads SMNVEV (reference sequence). V was clipped by 9 bases and J by 5 bases; unmatched bases: 11. The CDR3 consists of 15 residues. CDR3 loop: CASTQGLAGVDTQYF. CDR3 bases: TGTGCCAGTACGCAGGGGCTAGCGGGAGTAGATACGCAGTATTTT.

The chain is built from TRBV29-1 and TRBJ2-3; 10 nucleotides line up with TRBD2. This CDR3 region has 15 residues. The trim removed 1 base at V and 4 bases at J, leaving 5 bases unmatched. Germline CDR1 and CDR2: SQVTM and ANQGSEA. The CDR3 DNA sequence: TGCAGCGTTGAAGCTAGCGGGAGTGCGTCAGATACGCAGTATTTT. It translates to CSVEASGSASDTQYF.

A few counts support this clonotype. The V and J genes are TRBV20-1 and TRBJ2-2; 9 bases agree with TRBD2. Germline V lookup: CDR1 DFQATT, CDR2 SNEGSKA (reference sequence). The CDR3 loop spans 14 amino acids. With 6 bases clipped from V and 4 bases from J, the junction kept 6 bases outside the gene matches. The CDR3 bases are TGCAGTGCGTATTCTAGCGGGGCCACCGGGGAGCTGTTTTTT. Translation: CSAYSSGATGELFF.

This chain's CDR3 is CASSAPGGRVHEQYF. For the CDR3, the DNA is TGTGCCAGCAGTGCCCCGGGGGGGCGAGTCCACGAGCAGTACTTC. V gene TRBV6-1 combines with J gene TRBJ2-7; 8 bases align to TRBD2. The germline CDR1 and CDR2 sequences are MNHNS and SASEGT. V gave up 4 bases and J gave up 5 bases; unmatched junction bases: 10. The CDR3 is 15 residues long.

This clonotype was observed at least ten times. This sequence joins TRBV28 and TRBJ1-2, with TRBD1 matching 7 bases. The CDR3 extends over 15 amino acids. J was trimmed by 0 bases and V by 1 base; bases with no gene match: 2. From germline, CDR1 is MDHEN and CDR2 SYDVKM. This CDR3 is CASSLYRGSNYGYTF. The CDR3 nucleotides read TGTGCCAGCAGTTTATACAGGGGCTCTAACTATGGCTACACCTTC.

This clonotype was picked up many times. This chain links TRBV2 with TRBJ2-1, with 10 bases matching TRBD2. Germline assignment: CDR1 SNHLY and CDR2 FYNNEI. The V gene end was trimmed by 6 bases and the J gene end by 6 bases; junction bases not matched to a gene: 8. This CDR3 spans 15 amino acids. As DNA, the CDR3 is TGTGCCAGCAGGGAAAGACTAGCGGGCGGCAATGAGCAGTTCTTC. Its protein is CASRERLAGGNEQFF.

In this sample, this clonotype turned up many times. V and J are TRBV27 and TRBJ1-2; weak D call: TRBD1 (5 bases). The CDR3 consists of 14 residues. Trimming took off 7 bases at V and 6 bases at J, with 18 bases between the two ends. The germline V gene encodes CDR1 MNHEY and CDR2 SMNVEV (reference sequence). The CDR3, as DNA: TGTGCCAGCACTCCTTTTTTAGGGGTGGATGGCTACACCTTC. Its protein is CASTPFLGVDGYTF.

This clonotype occurred a few times. V and J are TRBV20-1 and TRBJ2-5; 10 bases are shared with TRBD1. The V gene's germline CDR1 is DFQATT and CDR2 SNEGSKA (reference sequence). The J segment lost 6 bases and the V segment lost 5 bases, leaving 9 bases of the junction unmatched. The CDR3 spans 14 residues. DNA of the CDR3: TGCAGTGCTTCCGGGACAGGGGTAATAAAGACCCAGTACTTC. Its translation: CSASGTGVIKTQYF.

This clonotype was seen at least ten times. The chain carries TRBV6-1 and TRBJ2-5; D is undetermined. Germline V lookup: CDR1 MNHNS, CDR2 SASEGT. The CDR3 has 15 amino acids. The V and J ends lost 6 bases and 0 bases respectively, with 14 bases between them. This CDR3 is CASSPSIGYQETQYF. The CDR3 DNA reads as TGTGCCAGCAGCCCCTCGATAGGGTACCAAGAGACCCAGTACTTC.

The chain is built from TRBV11-2 and TRBJ2-2; no reliable D call. The CDR3 length is 11 residues. CDR1 is SGHAT and CDR2 is FQNNGV in the germline V gene. Trimming left V 6 bases short and J 8 bases short, with 7 bases between. The CDR3 DNA reads TGTGCCAGCAGAGTCGGAGGGGAGCTGTTTTTT. Translating it yields CASRVGGELFF.

This clonotype was picked up a small number of times. V and J are TRBV7-9 and TRBJ2-1, with D tentatively TRBD2 (6 bases). The CDR3 contains 15 residues. V was pared by 6 bases and J by 0 bases, with 12 bases between. The germline V gene has CDR1 SEHNR and CDR2 FQNEAQ (reference sequence). In nucleotides, the CDR3 is TGTGCCAGCAGTCCCAAGCGGGCCTCCTACAATGAGCAGTTCTTC. Protein: CASSPKRASYNEQFF.

This clonotype was recorded at least ten times. The chain is built from TRBV20-1 and TRBJ2-2; D call uncertain. The CDR3 loop spans 13 amino acids. Trimming took off 3 bases at V and 4 bases at J, with 9 bases between the two ends. Germline V gene sequence: CDR1 DFQATT, CDR2 SNEGSKA (reference sequence). CDR3 sequence reads: CSASLGSTGELFF. The CDR3 DNA reads as TGCAGTGCTAGTTTAGGATCCACCGGGGAGCTGTTTTTT.

This clonotype came up many times. The chain couples TRBV11-2 to TRBJ2-2; 7 nucleotides agree with TRBD2. The CDR3 is 16 residues long. The V gene end was trimmed by 5 bases and the J gene end by 4 bases; junction bases not matched to a gene: 10. Germline CDR1 is SGHAT and CDR2 is FQNNGV. The CDR3 DNA reads TGTGCCAGCAGCCATGGCGGCGGGAGTAGCACCGGGGAGCTGTTTTTT. Its translation: CASSHGGGSSTGELFF.

This clonotype was observed at least ten times. This sequence joins TRBV7-9 and TRBJ2-4; the D gene is possibly TRBD1 (6 bases). Trimming removed 5 bases at V and 3 bases at J, with 14 bases between. The length of the CDR3 is 15 residues. The germline gives CDR1 SEHNR, CDR2 FQNEAQ (reference sequence). In nucleotides, the CDR3 is TGTGCCAGCAGCGCCGAACAGGGTGTCAAAAACATTCAGTACTTC. It specifies CASSAEQGVKNIQYF.

In its sample, this clonotype was seen many times. The rearrangement joins TRBV9 to TRBJ1-2; the D gene is possibly TRBD1 (6 bases). The V gene lost 0 bases and the J gene lost 8 bases, with 14 bases spanning the gap. CDR3 length equals 14 residues. The V gene's germline CDR1 is SGDLS and CDR2 YYNGEE. CDR3 DNA sequence: TGTGCCAGCAGCGTAGATCCGGGGGCGGGAGGCTACACCTTC. Its translation is CASSVDPGAGGYTF. The whole variable domain, remainder taken from reference TRBV9 and TRBJ1-2, is DSGVTQTPKHLITATGQRVTLRCSPRSGDLSVYWYQQSLDQGLQFLIQYYNGEERAKGNILERFSAQQFPDLHSELNLSSLELGDSALYFCASSVDPGAGGYTFGSGTRLTVV.

This clonotype was found many times. This rearrangement joins TRBV27 to TRBJ1-6; D might be TRBD1 (5 bases). The CDR3 is made up of 15 amino acids. Germline assignment: CDR1 MNHEY and CDR2 SMNVEV (reference sequence). V shed 5 bases and J shed 9 bases, with 17 bases lying between them. The DNA for the CDR3 is TGTGCCAGCAGTCTTCGACAGATAAGAGGTTCACCCCTCCACTTT. Translated: CASSLRQIRGSPLHF.

This clonotype occurred many times. The gene calls are TRBV2 and TRBJ1-4, with TRBD1 matching over 9 bases. The germline CDR1 and CDR2 sequences are SNHLY and FYNNEI. The V and J ends lost 6 bases and 8 bases, in that order; junction bases with no gene match: 4. This CDR3 has 13 amino acids. The CDR3 sequence is CASRTGGVEKLFF. CDR3 nucleotides: TGTGCCAGCAGGACAGGGGGTGTAGAAAAACTGTTTTTT.

The V call is TRBV6-2 or TRBV6-3, the J call TRBJ2-4, with TRBD2 matching over 7 bases. V lost 5 bases, J lost 11 bases, and 6 bases stayed unmatched. Germline values: CDR1 MNHEY, CDR2 SVGEGT. The CDR3 extends over 12 amino acids. CDR3: CASSQGGSVQYF. CDR3 nucleotide sequence: TGTGCCAGCAGTCAGGGCGGGAGTGTTCAGTACTTC.